The T cell receptor beta chain under discussion was sequenced for a study of cytomegalovirus exposure and HLA in healthy donors. General study findings and limits: TCR beta chains numbering 164 were designated cytomegalovirus-associated. Likely technical artifact: a cluster of highly shared sequence variants. Rarity held for most TCR sequences, but there were some public TCRs that occurred in many donors.

V gave up 7 bases and J gave up 7 bases; unmatched junction bases: 10. Germline lookup yields CDR1 LNHDA and CDR2 SQIVND (reference sequence). The CDR3 totals 16 residues. Turning to this clone: Antigen unknown.

It was with 60 Vbeta and 13 Jbeta primers that the PCR ran. TCRdb's copy holds only in-frame clones and misses some; the assay was immunoSEQ multiplex PCR. The sample has some 270,000 clones, 80% to 95% seen once. Sequencing input: PBMCs. The chain carries TRBV19 and TRBJ2-2; 12 bases agree with TRBD2. This receptor was taken from a girl aged 2 to 9 in good health and CMV-seronegative. CDR3 in amino acids: CASTKTSGSGGGELFF. The CDR3 coding sequence is TGTGCCAGTACAAAGACTAGCGGGAGCGGTGGCGGGGAGCTGTTTTTT.